This TCR beta chain came from a study of OX40 agonist ivuxolimab in advanced cancers. The wider study: Eligibility admitted prior anti-PD-1, anti-PD-L1 or anti-CTLA-4 therapy; about 39% had some.

The CDR3 consists of 16 residues. Germline V gene data show CDR1 as SGHRS and CDR2 as YFSETQ. Germline trimming cut 4 bases from V and 3 bases from J; bases unmatched to any gene: 4. Note on this clone: Its antigen is not known.

Repertoires were generated with immunoSEQ multiplex PCR, while TCRdb's copy carries only in-frame clones and drops some. The sample holds 80,000 or so clones, roughly nine tenths seen once. Whole-study results and caveats: Expanded clones were, on average, more numerous among CD8+ T cells than CD4+. Antigen specificity was not determined for the expanded peripheral T cells. At doses 0.1 to 3.0 mg/kg, CD4+ and CD8+ clones expanded.

The material sequenced was CD4+ or CD8+ T cells sorted from blood, taken in a trial of the OX40 agonist ivuxolimab. The clonotype was recovered from an adult with an advanced solid tumor such as melanoma, head and neck, liver or kidney cancer. The V and J genes are TRBV5-1 and TRBJ2-1; 13 bases fit TRBD2. The CDR3 DNA reads as TGCGCCAGCAGCCTGGGACTAGCGGGAATCTACAATGAGCAGTTCTTC. Encoded protein: CASSLGLAGIYNEQFF.